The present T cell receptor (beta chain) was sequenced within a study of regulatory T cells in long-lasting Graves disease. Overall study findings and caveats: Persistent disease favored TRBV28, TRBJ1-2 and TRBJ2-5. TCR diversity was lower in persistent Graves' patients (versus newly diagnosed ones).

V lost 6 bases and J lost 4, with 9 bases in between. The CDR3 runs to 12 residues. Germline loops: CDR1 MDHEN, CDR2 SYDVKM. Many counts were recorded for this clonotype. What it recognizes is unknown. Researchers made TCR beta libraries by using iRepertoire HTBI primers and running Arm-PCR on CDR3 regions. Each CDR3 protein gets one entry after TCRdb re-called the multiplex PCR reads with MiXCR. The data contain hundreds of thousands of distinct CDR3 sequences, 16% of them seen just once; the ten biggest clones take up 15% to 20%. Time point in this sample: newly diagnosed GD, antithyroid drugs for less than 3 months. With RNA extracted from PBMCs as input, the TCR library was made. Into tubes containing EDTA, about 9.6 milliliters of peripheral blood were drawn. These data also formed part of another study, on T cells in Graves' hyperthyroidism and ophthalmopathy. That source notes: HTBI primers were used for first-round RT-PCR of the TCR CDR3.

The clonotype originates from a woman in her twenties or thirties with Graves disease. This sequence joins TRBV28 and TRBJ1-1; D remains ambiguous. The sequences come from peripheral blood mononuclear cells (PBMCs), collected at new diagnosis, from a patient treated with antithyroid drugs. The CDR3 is CASRSVGTEAFF. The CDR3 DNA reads TGTGCCAGCAGGTCGGTAGGCACTGAAGCTTTCTTT.